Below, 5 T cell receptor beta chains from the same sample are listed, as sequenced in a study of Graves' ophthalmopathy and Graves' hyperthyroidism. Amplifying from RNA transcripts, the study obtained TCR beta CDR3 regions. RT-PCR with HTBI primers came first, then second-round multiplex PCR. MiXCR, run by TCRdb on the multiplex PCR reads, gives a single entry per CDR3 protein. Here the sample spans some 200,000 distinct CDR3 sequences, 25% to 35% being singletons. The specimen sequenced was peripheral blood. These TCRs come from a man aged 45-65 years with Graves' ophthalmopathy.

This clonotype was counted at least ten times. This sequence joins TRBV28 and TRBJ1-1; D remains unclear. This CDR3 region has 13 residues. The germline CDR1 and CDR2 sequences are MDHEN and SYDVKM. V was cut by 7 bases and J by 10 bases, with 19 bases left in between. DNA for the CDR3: TGTGCCAGCACTCAATTGGGAGACAAAGGAGCTTTCTTT. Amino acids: CASTQLGDKGAFF.

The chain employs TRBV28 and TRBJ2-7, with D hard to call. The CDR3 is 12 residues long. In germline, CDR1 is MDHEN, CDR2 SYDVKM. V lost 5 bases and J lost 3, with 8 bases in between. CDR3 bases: TGTGCCAGCAGTCATGACAACTACGAGCAGTACTTC. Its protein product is CASSHDNYEQYF.

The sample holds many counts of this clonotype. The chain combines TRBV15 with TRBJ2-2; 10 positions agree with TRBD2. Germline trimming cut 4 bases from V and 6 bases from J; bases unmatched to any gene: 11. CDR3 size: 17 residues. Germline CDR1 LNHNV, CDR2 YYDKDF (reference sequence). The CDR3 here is CATSIGASGRGSGELFF. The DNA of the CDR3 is TGTGCCACCAGCATCGGAGCTAGCGGGAGAGGATCCGGGGAGCTGTTTTTT.

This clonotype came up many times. The CDR3 DNA is TGTGCCAGCAGCCGAGTCTCGGGGGGCGAGACCCAGTACTTC. It translates to CASSRVSGGETQYF. The rearrangement links TRBV7-9 to TRBJ2-5; tentatively, D is TRBD2 (7 bases). The CDR3 is 14 residues long. V lost 5 bases and J lost 5, with 15 bases in between. Per germline, CDR1 SEHNR and CDR2 FQNEAQ (reference sequence).

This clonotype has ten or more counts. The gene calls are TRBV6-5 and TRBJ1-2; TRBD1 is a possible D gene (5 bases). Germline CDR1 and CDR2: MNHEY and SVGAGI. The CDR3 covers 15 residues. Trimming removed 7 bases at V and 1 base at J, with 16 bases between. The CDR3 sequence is CASTIIEGSNYGYTF. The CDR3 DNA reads TGTGCCAGCACTATCATCGAGGGGAGTAACTATGGCTACACCTTC.